This T cell receptor (beta chain) appears in the sequencing data of a study of blood T cell repertoires in COVID-19. Study summary: The cDNA or gDNA used as material had been derived from T cells, B-cell-depleted T cells, or PBMCs.

Germline assignment: CDR1 SQVTM and CDR2 ANQGSEA. CDR3 length: 11 amino acids. The ends were cut back, 7 bases at V and 1 base at J, with 7 bases in the middle. Original methodology: Amplification with reference gene primers provided the estimates of nucleated cell counts. Libraries were prepared by immunoSEQ multiplex PCR; TCRdb keeps only in-frame clonotypes and omits some of them. V and J calls and clone size are given by that table; D and trimming were obtained from the DNA. The table has about 140,000 clones, 84% seen once; the top ten hold about 9.3%. What was sequenced was peripheral blood. This receptor was identified in a woman older than 75 in a cohort sampled during active or convalescent COVID-19. The J gene is TRBJ1-1, the V gene TRBV29-1, with no clear D. CDR3 protein: CSGEENTEAFF. CDR3 DNA: TGCAGCGGAGAGGAGAACACTGAAGCTTTCTTT.